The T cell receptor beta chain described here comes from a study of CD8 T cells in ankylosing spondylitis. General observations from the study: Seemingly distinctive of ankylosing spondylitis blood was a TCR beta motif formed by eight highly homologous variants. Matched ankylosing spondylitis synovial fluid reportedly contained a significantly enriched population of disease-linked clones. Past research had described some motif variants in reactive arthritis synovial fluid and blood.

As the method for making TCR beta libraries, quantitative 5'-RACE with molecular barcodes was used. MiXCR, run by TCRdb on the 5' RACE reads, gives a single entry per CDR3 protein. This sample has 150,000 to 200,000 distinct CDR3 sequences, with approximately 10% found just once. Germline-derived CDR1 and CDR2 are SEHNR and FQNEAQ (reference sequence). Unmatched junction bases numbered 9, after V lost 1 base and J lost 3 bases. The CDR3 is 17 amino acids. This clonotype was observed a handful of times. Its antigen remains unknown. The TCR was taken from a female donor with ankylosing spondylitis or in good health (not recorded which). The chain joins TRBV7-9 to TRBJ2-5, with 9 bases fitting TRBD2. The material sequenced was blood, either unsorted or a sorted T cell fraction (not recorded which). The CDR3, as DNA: TGTGCCAGCAGCTTAGACCCGCAGACTAGCGGAGAAGAGACCCAGTACTTC. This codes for CASSLDPQTSGEETQYF.